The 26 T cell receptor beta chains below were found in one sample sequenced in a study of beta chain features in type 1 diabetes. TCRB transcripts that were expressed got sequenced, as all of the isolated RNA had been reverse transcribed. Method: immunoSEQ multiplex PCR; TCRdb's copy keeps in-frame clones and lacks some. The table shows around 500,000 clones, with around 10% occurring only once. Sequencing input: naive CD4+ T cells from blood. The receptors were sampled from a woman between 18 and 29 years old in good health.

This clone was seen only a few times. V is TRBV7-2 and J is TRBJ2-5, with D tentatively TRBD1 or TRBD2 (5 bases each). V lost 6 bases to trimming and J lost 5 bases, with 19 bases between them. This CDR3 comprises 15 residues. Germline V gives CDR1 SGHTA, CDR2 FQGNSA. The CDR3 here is CASRFRGGGGETQYF. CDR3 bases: TGTGCCAGCAGGTTTCGGGGCGGAGGTGGGGAGACCCAGTACTTC. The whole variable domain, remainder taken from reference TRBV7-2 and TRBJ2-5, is GAGVSQSPSNKVTEKGKDVELRCDPISGHTALYWYRQSLGQGLEFLIYFQGNSAPDKSGLPSDRFSAERTGGSVSTLTIQRTQQEDSAVYLCASRFRGGGGETQYFGPGTRLLVL.

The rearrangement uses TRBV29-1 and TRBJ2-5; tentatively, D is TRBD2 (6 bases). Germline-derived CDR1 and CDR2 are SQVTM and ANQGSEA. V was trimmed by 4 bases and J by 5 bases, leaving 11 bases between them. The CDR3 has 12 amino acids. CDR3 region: CSVGRGRETQYF. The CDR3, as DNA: TGCAGCGTTGGGAGGGGCCGGGAGACCCAGTACTTC.

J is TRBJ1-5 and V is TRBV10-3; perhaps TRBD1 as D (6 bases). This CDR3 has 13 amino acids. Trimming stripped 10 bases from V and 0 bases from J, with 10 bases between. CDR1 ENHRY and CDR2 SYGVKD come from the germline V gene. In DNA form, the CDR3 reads TGTGCCACCGGGACAAATAGCAATCAGCCCCAGCATTTT. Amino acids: CATGTNSNQPQHF.

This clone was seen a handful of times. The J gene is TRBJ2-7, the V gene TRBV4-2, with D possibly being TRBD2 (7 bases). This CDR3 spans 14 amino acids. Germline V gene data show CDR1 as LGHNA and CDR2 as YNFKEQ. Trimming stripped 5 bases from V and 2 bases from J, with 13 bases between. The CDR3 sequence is CASSEGGPAYEQYF. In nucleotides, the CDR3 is TGTGCCAGCAGCGAGGGGGGGCCAGCCTACGAGCAGTACTTC.

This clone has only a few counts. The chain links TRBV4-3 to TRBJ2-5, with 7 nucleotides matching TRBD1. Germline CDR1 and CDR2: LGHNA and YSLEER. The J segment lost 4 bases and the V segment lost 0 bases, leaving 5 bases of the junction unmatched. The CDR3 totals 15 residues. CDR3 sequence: CASSQEGDRGETQYF. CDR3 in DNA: TGCGCCAGCAGCCAAGAAGGGGACAGAGGAGAGACCCAGTACTTC.

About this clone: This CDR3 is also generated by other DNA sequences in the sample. CDR3 nucleotides: TGTGCCAGCAGCTTAGTGTTTGAGCAGTTCTTC. It specifies CASSLVFEQFF. The genes are TRBV7-2 and TRBJ2-1; D is ambiguous. The CDR3 loop spans 11 amino acids. Germline V gene sequence: CDR1 SGHTA, CDR2 FQGNSA. Trimming pared 1 base from V and 9 bases from J, leaving 4 bases between.

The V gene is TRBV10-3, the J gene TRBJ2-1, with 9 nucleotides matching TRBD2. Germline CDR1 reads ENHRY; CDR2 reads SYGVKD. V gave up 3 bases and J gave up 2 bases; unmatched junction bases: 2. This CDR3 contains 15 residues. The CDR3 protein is CAISEGTSPYNEQFF. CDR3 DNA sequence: TGTGCCATCAGTGAAGGGACTAGCCCCTACAATGAGCAGTTCTTC.

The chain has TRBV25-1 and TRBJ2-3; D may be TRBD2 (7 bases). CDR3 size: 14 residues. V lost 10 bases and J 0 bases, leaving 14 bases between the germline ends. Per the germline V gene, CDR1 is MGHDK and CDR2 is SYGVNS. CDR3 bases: TGTGCCACCCAAGGGGGGGGGAGCACAGATACGCAGTATTTT. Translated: CATQGGGSTDTQYF.

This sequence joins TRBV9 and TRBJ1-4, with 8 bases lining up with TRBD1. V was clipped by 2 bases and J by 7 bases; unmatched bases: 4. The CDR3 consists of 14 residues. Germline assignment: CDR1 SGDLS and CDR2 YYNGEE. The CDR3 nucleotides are TGTGCCAGCAGCGTTACAGGGGGGAGTGAAAAACTGTTTTTT. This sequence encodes CASSVTGGSEKLFF.

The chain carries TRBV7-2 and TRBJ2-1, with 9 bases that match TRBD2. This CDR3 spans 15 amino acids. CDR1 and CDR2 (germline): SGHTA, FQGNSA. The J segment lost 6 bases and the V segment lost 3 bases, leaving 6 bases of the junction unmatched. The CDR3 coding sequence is TGTGCCAGCAGCTTCGCTAGCGGGGACTTCAATGAGCAGTTCTTC. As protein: CASSFASGDFNEQFF.

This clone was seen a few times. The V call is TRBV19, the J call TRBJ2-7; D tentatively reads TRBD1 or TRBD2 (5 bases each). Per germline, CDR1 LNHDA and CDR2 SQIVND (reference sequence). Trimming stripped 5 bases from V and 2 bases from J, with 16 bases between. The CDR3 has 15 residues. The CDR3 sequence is CASSDPAGTTYEQYF. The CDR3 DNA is TGTGCCAGTAGTGACCCCGCCGGGACGACCTACGAGCAGTACTTC.

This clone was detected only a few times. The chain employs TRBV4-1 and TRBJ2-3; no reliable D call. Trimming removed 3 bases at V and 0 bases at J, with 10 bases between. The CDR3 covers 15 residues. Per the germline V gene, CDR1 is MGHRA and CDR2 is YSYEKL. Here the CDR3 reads CASSHTPASTDTQYF. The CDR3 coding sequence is TGCGCCAGCAGCCATACGCCAGCTAGCACAGATACGCAGTATTTT.

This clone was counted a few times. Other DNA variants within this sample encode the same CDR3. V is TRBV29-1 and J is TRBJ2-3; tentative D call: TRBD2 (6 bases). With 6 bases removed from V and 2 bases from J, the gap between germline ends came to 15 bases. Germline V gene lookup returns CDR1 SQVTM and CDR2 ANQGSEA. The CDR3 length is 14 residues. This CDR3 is CSVTGTGYTDTQYF. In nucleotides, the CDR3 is TGCAGCGTGACCGGGACTGGTTACACAGATACGCAGTATTTT.

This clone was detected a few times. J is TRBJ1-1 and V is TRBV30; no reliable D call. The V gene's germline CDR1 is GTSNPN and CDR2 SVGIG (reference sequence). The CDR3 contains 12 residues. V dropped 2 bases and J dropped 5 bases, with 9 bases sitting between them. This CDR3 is CAWSRGETEAFF. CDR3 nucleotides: TGTGCCTGGAGTCGTGGGGAAACTGAAGCTTTCTTT.

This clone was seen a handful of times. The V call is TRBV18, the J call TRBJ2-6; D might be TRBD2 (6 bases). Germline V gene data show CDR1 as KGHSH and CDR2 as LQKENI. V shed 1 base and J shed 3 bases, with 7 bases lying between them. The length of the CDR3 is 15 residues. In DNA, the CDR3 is TGTGCCAGCTCACCACAGGGACTTGGGGCCAACGTCCTGACTTTC. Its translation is CASSPQGLGANVLTF.

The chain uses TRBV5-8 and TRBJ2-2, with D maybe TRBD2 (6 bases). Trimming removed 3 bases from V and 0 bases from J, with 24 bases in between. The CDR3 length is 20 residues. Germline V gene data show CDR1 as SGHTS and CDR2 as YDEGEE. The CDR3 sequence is CASSSSGLQAFFANTGELFF. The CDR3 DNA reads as TGTGCCAGCAGCTCTTCGGGACTTCAGGCTTTCTTTGCGAACACCGGGGAGCTGTTTTTT.

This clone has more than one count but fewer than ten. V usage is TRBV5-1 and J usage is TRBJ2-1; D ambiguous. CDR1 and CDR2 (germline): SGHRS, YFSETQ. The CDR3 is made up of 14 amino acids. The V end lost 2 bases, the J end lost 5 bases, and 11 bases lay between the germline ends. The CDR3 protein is CASSFRFGNNEQFF. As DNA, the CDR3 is TGCGCCAGCAGCTTCAGATTCGGAAACAATGAGCAGTTCTTC.

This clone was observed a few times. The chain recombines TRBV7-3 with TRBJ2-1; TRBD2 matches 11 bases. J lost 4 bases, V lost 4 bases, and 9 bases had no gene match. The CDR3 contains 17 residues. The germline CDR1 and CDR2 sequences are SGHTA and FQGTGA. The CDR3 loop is CASSSRPGTSGYNEQFF. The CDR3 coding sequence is TGTGCCAGCAGCTCACGTCCCGGGACTAGCGGTTACAATGAGCAGTTCTTC.

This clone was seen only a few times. The CDR3 DNA reads as TGTGCCTGCGCTAGCGGCCCAAACAATGAGCAGTTCTTC. This codes for CACASGPNNEQFF. The rearrangement uses TRBV30 and TRBJ2-1, with TRBD2 matching over 7 bases. Germline CDR1 is GTSNPN and CDR2 is SVGIG (reference sequence). The V segment lost 6 bases and the J segment 5 bases; nucleotides outside the gene matches: 7. CDR3 size: 13 residues.

The CDR3 region is CASATGARRTDTQYF. The CDR3 DNA follows: TGTGCCAGCGCCACGGGGGCTAGGCGCACAGATACGCAGTATTTT. V is TRBV7-9 and J is TRBJ2-3, with D perhaps matching TRBD1 or TRBD2 (6 bases each). Germline-derived CDR1 and CDR2 are SEHNR and FQNEAQ (reference sequence). This CDR3 spans 15 amino acids. V lost 8 bases to trimming and J lost 1 base, with 16 bases between them. The whole variable domain, remainder taken from reference TRBV7-9 and TRBJ2-3, is DTGVSQNPRHKITKRGQNVTFRCDPISEHNRLYWYRQTLGQGPEFLTYFQNEAQLEKSRLLSDRFSAERPKGSFSTLEIQRTEQGDSAMYLCASATGARRTDTQYFGPGTRLTVL.

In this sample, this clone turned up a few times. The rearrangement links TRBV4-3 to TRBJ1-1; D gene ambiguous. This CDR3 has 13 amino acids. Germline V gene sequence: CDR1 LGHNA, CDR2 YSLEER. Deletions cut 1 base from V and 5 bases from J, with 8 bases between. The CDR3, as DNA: TGCGCCAGCAGCCAAGGTGGGCAGACTGAAGCTTTCTTT. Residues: CASSQGGQTEAFF.

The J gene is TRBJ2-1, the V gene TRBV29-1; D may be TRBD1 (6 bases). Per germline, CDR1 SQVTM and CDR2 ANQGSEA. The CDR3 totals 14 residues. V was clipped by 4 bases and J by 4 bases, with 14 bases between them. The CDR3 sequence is CSVGETGPYNEQFF. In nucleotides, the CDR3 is TGCAGCGTTGGCGAGACAGGACCTTACAATGAGCAGTTCTTC.

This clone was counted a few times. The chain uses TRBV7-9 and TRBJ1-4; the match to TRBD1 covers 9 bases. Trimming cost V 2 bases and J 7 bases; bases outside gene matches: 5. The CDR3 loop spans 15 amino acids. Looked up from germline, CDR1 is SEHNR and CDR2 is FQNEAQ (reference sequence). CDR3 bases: TGTGCCAGCAGCTTACGCACAGGGGGCGGTGAAAAACTGTTTTTT. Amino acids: CASSLRTGGGEKLFF. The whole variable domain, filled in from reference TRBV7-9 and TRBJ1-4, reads DTGVSQNPRHKITKRGQNVTFRCDPISEHNRLYWYRQTLGQGPEFLTYFQNEAQLEKSRLLSDRFSAERPKGSFSTLEIQRTEQGDSAMYLCASSLRTGGGEKLFFGSGTQLSVL.

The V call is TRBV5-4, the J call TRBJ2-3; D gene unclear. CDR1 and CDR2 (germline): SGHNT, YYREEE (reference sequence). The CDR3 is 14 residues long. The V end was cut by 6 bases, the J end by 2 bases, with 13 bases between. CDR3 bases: TGTGCCAGCATATTCTTCTGGATCACAGATACGCAGTATTTT. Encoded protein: CASIFFWITDTQYF.

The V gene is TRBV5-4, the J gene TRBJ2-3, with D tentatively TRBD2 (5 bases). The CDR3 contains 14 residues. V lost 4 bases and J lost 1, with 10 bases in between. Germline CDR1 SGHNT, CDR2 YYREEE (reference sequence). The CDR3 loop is CASSRTGGTDTQYF. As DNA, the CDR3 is TGTGCCAGCAGCCGGACCGGGGGCACAGATACGCAGTATTTT.

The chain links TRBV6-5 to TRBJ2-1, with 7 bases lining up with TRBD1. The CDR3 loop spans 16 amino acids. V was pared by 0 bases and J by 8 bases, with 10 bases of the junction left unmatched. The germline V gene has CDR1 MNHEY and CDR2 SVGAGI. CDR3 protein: CASSYSTRGKLDEQFF. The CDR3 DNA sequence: TGTGCCAGCAGTTACTCGACCAGGGGGAAATTGGATGAGCAGTTCTTC.